This T cell receptor beta chain is drawn from a study of blood T cell repertoires in COVID-19. Study information: Collection of acute and convalescent COVID-19 samples took place in the United States, Italy and Spain. Nucleic acid was either cDNA or gDNA, and it came from T cells, B-cell-depleted T cells, or PBMCs.

This clone occurred once. Original processing notes: Estimation of nucleated cell counts was performed using reference gene primer amplification. Only in-frame clones appear in the TCRdb table, and some are missing; sequencing was by immunoSEQ multiplex PCR. V, J and clone size were drawn from that table, and D and trimming were deduced from the DNA. The sample has about 250,000 clones; around 83% are singletons. Germline trimming cut 2 bases from V and 7 bases from J; bases unmatched to any gene: 3. The germline gives CDR1 SGHRS, CDR2 YFSETQ. CDR3 length: 13 residues. This receptor was obtained from a man aged 80 or over with acute or convalescent COVID-19. The chain links TRBV5-1 to TRBJ1-2; 9 nucleotides match TRBD1. Sample: peripheral blood. CDR3 DNA: TGCGCCAGCAGCTTAGGGACAGGGCTTGGCTACACCTTC. This codes for CASSLGTGLGYTF.